This is a list of T cell receptor beta chains from one sample in a study of shared clonotypes between healthy human individuals. Libraries were prepared by immunoSEQ multiplex PCR; TCRdb keeps only in-frame clonotypes and omits some of them. The sample holds about 870,000 clones, 90% to 95% seen once. The sample comprised naive CD8+ T cells sorted from blood. These receptors came from a man aged 30-40 years in good health. Each CDR3 is given with its conserved first and last residue. Fields, in order: J gene, clone size, V gene, D gene, CDR3 protein, CDR3 DNA. The D gene is left open where the match is weak. The size entry is marked missing in some rows and otherwise reads once, few, many or a size class.

TRBJ2-7 | . | TRBV19 | TRBD2 | CATSQGLSLYEQYF | TGTGCCACTTCGCAGGGACTATCACTATACGAGCAGTACTTC
TRBJ1-5 | . | TRBV7-9 | . | CASSLQSNQPQHF | TGTGCCAGCAGCTTACAAAGCAATCAGCCCCAGCATTTT
TRBJ2-7 | . | TRBV5-1 | . | CASSLVQGYEQYF | TGCGCCAGCAGCTTGGTTCAGGGATACGAGCAGTACTTC
TRBJ2-1 | . | TRBV11-2 | TRBD1 | CASRKAGQGSYNEQFF | TGTGCCAGCAGAAAAGCGGGACAGGGTTCCTACAATGAGCAGTTCTTC
TRBJ2-1 | . | TRBV25-1 | . | CATLREMPPNEQFF | TGTGCCACCTTGCGAGAAATGCCCCCCAATGAGCAGTTCTTC
TRBJ1-4 | . | TRBV6-5 | . | CASSLAGGDEKLFF | TGTGCCAGCAGCCTTGCTGGGGGAGATGAAAAACTGTTTTTT
TRBJ2-3 | . | TRBV9 | . | CASGGRVTQYF | TGTGCCAGCGGTGGACGGGTTACGCAGTATTTT
TRBJ2-1 | . | TRBV5-5 | TRBD2 | CASSPGTSGDYNEQFF | TGTGCCAGCAGCCCCGGGACTAGCGGGGACTACAATGAGCAGTTCTTC
TRBJ1-4 | . | TRBV28 | . | CASIGGTTNEKLFF | TGTGCCAGCATTGGTGGGACAACTAATGAAAAACTGTTTTTT
TRBJ2-2 | . | TRBV7-6 | . | CASSFSVGNTGELFF | TGTGCCAGCAGCTTTTCAGTGGGGAACACCGGGGAGCTGTTTTTT
TRBJ1-2 | . | TRBV5-6 | . | CASSLVAGESYGYTF | TGTGCCAGCAGCTTGGTGGCAGGGGAGTCTTATGGCTACACCTTC
TRBJ2-1 | . | TRBV27 | TRBD2 | CASSSIGTSGVYNEQFF | TGTGCCAGCAGTTCCATAGGGACTAGCGGAGTTTACAATGAGCAGTTCTTC
TRBJ1-1 | . | TRBV2 | . | CASSTPDGVGVAFF | TGTGCCAGCAGTACCCCCGACGGGGTTGGTGTAGCTTTCTTT
TRBJ2-2 | . | TRBV28 | TRBD2 | CASSLWRTSGRVNTGELFF | TGTGCCAGCAGTTTATGGAGGACTAGCGGGAGGGTAAACACCGGGGAGCTGTTTTTT
TRBJ1-1 | . | TRBV7-9 | . | CASSLGGLNTEAFF | TGTGCCAGCAGCTTAGGGGGGTTGAACACTGAAGCTTTCTTT
TRBJ1-2 | . | TRBV6-5 | . | CASSHTALLGYTF | TGTGCCAGCAGCCATACGGCTCTCCTAGGCTACACCTTC
TRBJ2-3 | . | TRBV11-2 | TRBD2 | CASSLGGRGTDTQYF | TGTGCCAGCAGCTTGGGCGGGAGAGGGACAGATACGCAGTATTTT
TRBJ2-7 | . | TRBV7-2 | TRBD2 | CASSLEQLAGGREQYF | TGCGCCAGCAGCTTAGAACAACTAGCGGGAGGCAGGGAGCAGTACTTC
TRBJ2-7 | . | TRBV7-8 | TRBD1 | CASSRTGGEQYF | TGTGCCAGCAGTCGGACAGGGGGCGAGCAGTACTTC
TRBJ2-1 | . | TRBV29-1 | TRBD2 | CSVEGGFKASGKAYNEQFF | TGCAGCGTTGAAGGGGGGTTTAAAGCTAGCGGGAAAGCCTACAATGAGCAGTTCTTC
TRBJ2-7 | . | TRBV15 | . | CATSRDTWPGPEGQYF | TGTGCCACCAGCAGAGATACCTGGCCGGGACCTGAGGGGCAGTACTTC
TRBJ2-3 | . | TRBV13 | . | CASSLVANEGPPGDTQYF | TGTGCCAGCAGCTTAGTCGCCAATGAGGGCCCGCCGGGAGATACGCAGTATTTT
TRBJ2-5 | once | TRBV21-1 | . | CASRRCCIETQYF | TGTGCCAGCAGGAGATGTTGTATAGAGACCCAGTACTTC
TRBJ2-7 | . | TRBV5-4 | . | CASSLADYEQYF | TGTGCCAGCAGCTTGGCTGATTACGAGCAGTACTTC
TRBJ1-1 | . | TRBV28 | . | CASTLPLLNTEAFF | TGTGCCAGCACCCTACCGCTATTGAACACTGAAGCTTTCTTT
TRBJ2-7 | . | TRBV19 | . | CATRAGRYEQYF | TGTGCTACTAGGGCAGGAAGATACGAGCAGTACTTC
TRBJ2-1 | . | TRBV5-4 | . | CASSLYQKSSYNEQFF | TGTGCCAGCAGCTTGTACCAGAAGAGCTCCTACAATGAGCAGTTCTTC
TRBJ2-7 | . | TRBV4-1 | . | CASSQIGSPYEQYF | TGCGCCAGCAGCCAAATCGGGTCCCCCTACGAGCAGTACTTC
TRBJ1-2 | . | TRBV27 | TRBD1 | CASSLGTGARGYTF | TGTGCCAGCAGTTTAGGAACAGGGGCTAGGGGCTACACCTTC